The present T cell receptor beta chain was sequenced within a study of blood T cell repertoires in COVID-19. About the study: The origin of the acute and convalescent COVID-19 samples was the United States, Italy and Spain. T cells, B-cell-depleted T cells, or PBMCs supplied cDNA or gDNA.

CDR1 is SGDLS, CDR2 YYNGEE, per germline. CDR3 length: 14 amino acids. The V end was cut by 4 bases, the J end by 10 bases, with 18 bases between. Profiled with immunoSEQ multiplex PCR; TCRdb holds only in-frame clones, not every one. Here the sample spans over 150,000 clones, approximately 80% being singletons. It was during active infection that Seattle patients were enrolled and then longitudinally followed. The origin of this receptor is an older woman with COVID-19, enrolled during active disease. The genes are TRBV9 and TRBJ2-1; a weak D match, TRBD2 (5 bases). The sample taken for sequencing was peripheral blood. The CDR3 sequence: CASSPDVGKGEQFF. CDR3 nucleotides: TGTGCCAGCAGCCCCGACGTCGGGAAAGGGGAGCAGTTCTTC.